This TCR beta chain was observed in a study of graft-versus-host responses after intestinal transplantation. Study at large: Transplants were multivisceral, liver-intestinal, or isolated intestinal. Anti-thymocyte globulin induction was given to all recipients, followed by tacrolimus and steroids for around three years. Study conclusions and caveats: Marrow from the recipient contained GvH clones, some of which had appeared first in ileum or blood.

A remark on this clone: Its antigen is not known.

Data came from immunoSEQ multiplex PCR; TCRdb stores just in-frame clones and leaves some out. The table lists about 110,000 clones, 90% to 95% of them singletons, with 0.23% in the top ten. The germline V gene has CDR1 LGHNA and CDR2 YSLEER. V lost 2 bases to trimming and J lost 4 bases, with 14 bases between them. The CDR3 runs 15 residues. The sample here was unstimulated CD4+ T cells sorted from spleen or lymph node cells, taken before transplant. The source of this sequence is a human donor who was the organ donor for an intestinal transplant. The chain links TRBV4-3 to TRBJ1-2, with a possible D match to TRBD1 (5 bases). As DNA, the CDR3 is TGCGCCAGCAGCCAAAATCCCGGGGGAGGCTATGGCTACACCTTC. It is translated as CASSQNPGGGYGYTF.